This TCR beta chain was recorded in a study of blood T cell repertoires in COVID-19. As for the study in general: Material from acute and convalescent COVID-19 was sourced from the United States, Italy and Spain.

The CDR3 contains 14 residues. V gave up 4 bases and J gave up 2 bases, with 15 bases separating them. Germline V gene sequence: CDR1 GTSNPN, CDR2 SVGIG (reference sequence). As handled by the study authors: Amplification with reference gene primers provided the estimates of nucleated cell counts. The method was immunoSEQ multiplex PCR; TCRdb's version includes in-frame clones alone and lacks a portion of them. That table gives V, J and clone size, and the DNA gave D and trimming. Of 100,000 to 150,000 clones detected, roughly four fifths appear once; the ten largest clones hold over 6.5%. This clone was found a few times.

Sequencing was performed on peripheral blood. This TCR was sampled from a human donor in a cohort sampled during active COVID-19. The chain has TRBV30 and TRBJ2-7; the D gene is possibly TRBD1 (5 bases). The DNA of the CDR3 is TGTGCCTGGACCCGACAGTCGGCCCCCTACGAGCAGTACTTC. Protein: CAWTRQSAPYEQYF.